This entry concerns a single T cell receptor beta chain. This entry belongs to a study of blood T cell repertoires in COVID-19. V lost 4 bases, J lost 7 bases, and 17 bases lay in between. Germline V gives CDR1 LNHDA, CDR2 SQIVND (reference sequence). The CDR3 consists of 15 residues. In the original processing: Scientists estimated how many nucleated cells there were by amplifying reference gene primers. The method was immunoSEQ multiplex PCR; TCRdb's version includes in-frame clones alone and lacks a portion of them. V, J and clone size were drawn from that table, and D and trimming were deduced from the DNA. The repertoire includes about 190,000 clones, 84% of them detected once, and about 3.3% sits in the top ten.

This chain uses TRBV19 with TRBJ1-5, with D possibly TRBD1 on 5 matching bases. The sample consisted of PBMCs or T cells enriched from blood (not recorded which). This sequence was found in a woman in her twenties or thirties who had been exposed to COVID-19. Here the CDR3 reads CASSTGGVLRQPQHF. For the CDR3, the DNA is TGTGCCAGTAGTACGGGGGGTGTTCTAAGACAGCCCCAGCATTTT.